One sample yielded the 21 T cell receptor beta chains listed below, sequenced in a study of blood T cell repertoires in COVID-19. Some clones are missing from TCRdb's copy, which holds only in-frame ones; the method was immunoSEQ multiplex PCR. Of 130,000 to 150,000 clones in the sample, about 80% were seen once. Material for sequencing was peripheral blood. Every receptor here comes from a man between 65 and 79 years old who had recovered from COVID-19.

The rearrangement links TRBV5-4 to TRBJ2-7; D may be TRBD1 (6 bases). The V end lost 9 bases, the J end lost 7 bases, and 20 bases lay between the germline ends. Per germline, CDR1 SGHNT and CDR2 YYREEE (reference sequence). CDR3 length: 13 residues. The CDR3 sequence: CATGDMVRREQYF. CDR3 nucleotides: TGTGCCACCGGGGACATGGTAAGGCGGGAGCAGTACTTC.

The chain is built from TRBV19 and TRBJ1-2; no clear D gene. Trimming took off 3 bases at V and 1 base at J, with 9 bases between the two ends. The CDR3 is 14 residues long. In germline, CDR1 is LNHDA, CDR2 SQIVND (reference sequence). CDR3 loop: CASSIPGDNYGYTF. In nucleotides, the CDR3 is TGTGCCAGTAGTATTCCCGGGGATAACTATGGCTACACCTTC.

Concerning this clone itself: Other DNA variants within this sample encode the same CDR3. The gene calls are TRBV29-1 and TRBJ1-1, with 7 bases that match TRBD1. Germline trimming cut 6 bases from V and 8 bases from J; bases unmatched to any gene: 9. Per the germline V gene, CDR1 is SQVTM and CDR2 is ANQGSEA. The CDR3 is made up of 12 amino acids. The CDR3 DNA sequence: TGCAGCGTCGGCACAGGGGAAGGAGAAGCTTTCTTT. Translating it yields CSVGTGEGEAFF.

The chain couples TRBV5-6 to TRBJ2-2; 12 positions match TRBD1. Trimming cost V 3 bases and J 6 bases; bases outside gene matches: 15. CDR1 is SGHDT, CDR2 YYEEEE, per germline. This CDR3 is 19 amino acids long. This CDR3 is CASSSGGYGDRGLPGELFF. The CDR3 bases are TGTGCCAGCAGCTCGGGCGGGTACGGGGACAGGGGGCTTCCCGGGGAGCTGTTTTTT.

The CDR3 loop reads CASREGETNEKLFF. CDR3 sequence (DNA): TGTGCCAGCCGAGAGGGGGAGACTAATGAAAAACTGTTTTTT. V and J are TRBV5-6 and TRBJ1-4; possibly TRBD1 for D (6 bases). From germline, CDR1 is SGHDT and CDR2 YYEEEE. V lost 7 bases and J lost 2, with 12 bases in between. This CDR3 is 14 amino acids long.

The chain is built from TRBV19 and TRBJ1-1; D may be TRBD1 (6 bases). This CDR3 has 12 amino acids. V was clipped by 7 bases and J by 11 bases, with 17 bases between them. Germline CDR1 and CDR2: LNHDA and SQIVND (reference sequence). The CDR3 reads CASIGGGKEAFF. The DNA for the CDR3 is TGTGCCAGTATAGGTGGGGGCAAGGAGGCTTTCTTT. The full variable domain, with the rest looked up from reference TRBV19 and TRBJ1-1, is DGGITQSPKYLFRKEGQNVTLSCEQNLNHDAMYWYRQDPGQGLRLIYYSQIVNDFQKGDIAEGYSVSREKKESFPLTVTSAQKNPTAFYLCASIGGGKEAFFGQGTRLTVV.

This clone showed up just once. J is TRBJ1-6 and V is TRBV19, with 8 positions matching TRBD1. This CDR3 contains 16 residues. Germline V lookup: CDR1 LNHDA, CDR2 SQIVND (reference sequence). With V trimmed by 5 bases and J by 6 bases, 9 bases remained unmatched. The CDR3: CASSSRTGSTNSPLHF. The DNA for the CDR3 is TGTGCCAGTAGTTCCCGGACAGGGTCGACTAATTCACCCCTCCACTTT. The variable domain in full, with the rest retrieved from reference TRBV19 and TRBJ1-6, is DGGITQSPKYLFRKEGQNVTLSCEQNLNHDAMYWYRQDPGQGLRLIYYSQIVNDFQKGDIAEGYSVSREKKESFPLTVTSAQKNPTAFYLCASSSRTGSTNSPLHFGNGTRLTVT.

This clone appeared once. This chain uses TRBV5-1 with TRBJ2-7; 7 bases are shared with TRBD1. The CDR3 sequence is 15 residues long. V was pared by 4 bases and J by 4 bases, with 11 bases of the junction left unmatched. Per the germline V gene, CDR1 is SGHRS and CDR2 is YFSETQ. This chain's CDR3 is CASSANRDSSYEQYF. CDR3 nucleotides: TGCGCCAGCAGCGCCAACCGGGACAGTTCGTACGAGCAGTACTTC.

The chain is built from TRBV7-3 and TRBJ2-3, with 7 nucleotides matching TRBD2. Germline trimming cut 4 bases from V and 3 bases from J; bases unmatched to any gene: 13. The CDR3 is made up of 17 amino acids. CDR1 and CDR2 from the germline V gene are SGHTA and FQGTGA. CDR3 in amino acids: CASSSFFGERGTDTQYF. In nucleotides, the CDR3 is TGTGCCAGCAGCTCGTTTTTTGGGGAGCGGGGTACAGATACGCAGTATTTT.

This sequence joins TRBV3-1 (or the pseudogene TRBV3-2) and TRBJ2-1; 11 bases match TRBD2. The ends lost 4 bases at V and 6 bases at J; junction bases unmatched: 5. The CDR3 runs 15 residues. Germline V gene data show CDR1 as LGHDT and CDR2 as YNNKEL (reference sequence). In DNA, the CDR3 is TGTGCCAGCAGCCCCCCGGGACTAGCGGCCAATGAGCAGTTCTTC. This sequence encodes CASSPPGLAANEQFF.

This clone has only a few counts. The V call is TRBV5-8, the J call TRBJ1-5; D is unclear. Germline CDR1 and CDR2: SGHTS and YDEGEE. This CDR3 comprises 15 residues. With 4 bases removed from V and 3 bases from J, the gap between germline ends came to 14 bases. The CDR3 sequence is CASSPLGRDNQPQHF. The CDR3 DNA sequence: TGTGCCAGCAGCCCCCTGGGCCGGGACAATCAGCCCCAGCATTTT.

The J gene is TRBJ1-3, the V gene TRBV6-6; D gene uncertain. This CDR3 is built from 14 residues. The germline V gene has CDR1 MNHNY and CDR2 SVGAGI (reference sequence). V was shortened by 4 bases and J by 3 bases, with 10 bases between the two germline ends. As DNA, the CDR3 is TGTGCCAGCAGTTCCGGGAGGGTTGGAAACACCATATATTTT. It is translated as CASSSGRVGNTIYF.

The gene calls are TRBV14 and TRBJ1-3, with D possibly being TRBD1 (6 bases). Trimming stripped 3 bases from V and 0 bases from J, with 9 bases between. Germline values: CDR1 SGHDN, CDR2 FVKESK. The CDR3 length is 15 residues. CDR3 DNA sequence: TGTGCCAGCAGCCATTTGGACAGCTCTGGAAACACCATATATTTT. Translation gives CASSHLDSSGNTIYF.

This chain uses TRBV5-1 with TRBJ2-7; possible D gene TRBD1, 6 bases. The V end was cut by 0 bases, the J end by 4 bases, with 8 bases between. Germline CDR1 reads SGHRS; CDR2 reads YFSETQ. This CDR3 has 13 residues. The CDR3 is CASSLGTVYEQYF. CDR3 nucleotides: TGCGCCAGCAGCTTGGGGACAGTTTACGAGCAGTACTTC.

This chain uses TRBV6-6 with TRBJ2-5, with a possible D match to TRBD2 (5 bases). V was pared by 0 bases and J by 4 bases, with 9 bases between. The CDR3 extends over 14 amino acids. Germline assignment: CDR1 MNHNY and CDR2 SVGAGI (reference sequence). The CDR3 nucleotides are TGTGCCAGCAGTTACTCGAGTGGAGGAGAGACCCAGTACTTC. It yields the protein CASSYSSGGETQYF.

This chain connects TRBV19 to TRBJ1-2; D unclear. Trimming pared 5 bases from V and 2 bases from J, leaving 9 bases between. Germline CDR1 reads LNHDA; CDR2 reads SQIVND (reference sequence). The length of the CDR3 is 13 residues. The CDR3 sequence: CASSAGSNYGYTF. The CDR3 DNA is TGTGCCAGTAGTGCCGGGTCGAACTATGGCTACACCTTC.

The rearrangement links TRBV4-3 to TRBJ1-2; 10 nucleotides agree with TRBD1. V lost 3 bases and J lost 6; bases outside the gene matches: 4. Germline V gives CDR1 LGHNA, CDR2 YSLEER. The CDR3 runs to 14 residues. The CDR3: CASSQRQGANGYTF. The CDR3 region has the DNA TGCGCCAGCAGCCAGAGACAGGGGGCAAATGGCTACACCTTC.

This clone came up a few times. The rearrangement uses TRBV19 and TRBJ1-2, with TRBD1 as a possible D gene (6 bases). Germline CDR1 is LNHDA and CDR2 is SQIVND (reference sequence). Trimming removed 11 bases from V and 5 bases from J, with 21 bases in between. The CDR3 is 14 amino acids. The CDR3 DNA reads as TGTGCCTCCGCCCCTGTGGGGGCAGGTTATGGCTACACCTTC. The encoded protein is CASAPVGAGYGYTF.

The rearrangement links TRBV13 to TRBJ1-2, with D tentatively TRBD1 (6 bases). V lost 1 base, J lost 12 bases, and 15 bases lay in between. CDR1 and CDR2 from the germline V gene are PRHDT and FYEKMQ (reference sequence). This CDR3 spans 13 amino acids. The CDR3 sequence: CASSLASGAGHTF. The CDR3, as DNA: TGTGCCAGCAGCTTAGCCTCAGGGGCCGGACACACCTTC.

This chain joins TRBV4-1 and TRBJ2-7, with D maybe TRBD2 (6 bases). The V and J ends lost 6 bases and 1 base respectively, with 16 bases between them. Germline CDR1 MGHRA, CDR2 YSYEKL. The CDR3 runs to 15 residues. The CDR3 spells CASRREGLSSYEQYF. The CDR3 DNA reads as TGCGCCAGCAGACGCGAGGGACTCTCATCCTACGAGCAGTACTTC.

The V gene is TRBV7-2, the J gene TRBJ1-1, with 7 nucleotides matching TRBD1. The CDR3 spans 15 residues. Trimming removed 5 bases from V and 1 base from J; junction bases left unmatched: 7. Germline values: CDR1 SGHTA, CDR2 FQGNSA. The CDR3 loop is CASSAATGPNTEAFF. CDR3 nucleotides: TGTGCCAGCAGCGCCGCGACAGGGCCGAACACTGAAGCTTTCTTT.